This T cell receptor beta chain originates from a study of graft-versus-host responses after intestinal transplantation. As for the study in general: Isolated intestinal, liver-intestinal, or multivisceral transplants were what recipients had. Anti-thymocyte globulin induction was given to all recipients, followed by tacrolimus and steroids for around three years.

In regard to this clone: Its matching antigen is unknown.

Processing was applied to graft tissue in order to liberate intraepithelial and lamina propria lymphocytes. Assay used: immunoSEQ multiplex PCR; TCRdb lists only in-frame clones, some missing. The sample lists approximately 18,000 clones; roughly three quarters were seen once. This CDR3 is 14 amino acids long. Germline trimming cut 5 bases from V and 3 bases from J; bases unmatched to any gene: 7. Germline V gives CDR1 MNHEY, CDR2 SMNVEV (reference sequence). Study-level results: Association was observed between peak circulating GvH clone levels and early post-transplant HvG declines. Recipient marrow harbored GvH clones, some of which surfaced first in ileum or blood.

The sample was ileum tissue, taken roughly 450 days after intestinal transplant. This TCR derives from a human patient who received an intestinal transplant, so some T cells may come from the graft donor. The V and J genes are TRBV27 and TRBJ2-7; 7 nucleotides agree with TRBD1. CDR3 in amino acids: CASSLRDRGYEQYF. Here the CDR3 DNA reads TGTGCCAGCAGTCTCCGGGACAGAGGCTACGAGCAGTACTTC.